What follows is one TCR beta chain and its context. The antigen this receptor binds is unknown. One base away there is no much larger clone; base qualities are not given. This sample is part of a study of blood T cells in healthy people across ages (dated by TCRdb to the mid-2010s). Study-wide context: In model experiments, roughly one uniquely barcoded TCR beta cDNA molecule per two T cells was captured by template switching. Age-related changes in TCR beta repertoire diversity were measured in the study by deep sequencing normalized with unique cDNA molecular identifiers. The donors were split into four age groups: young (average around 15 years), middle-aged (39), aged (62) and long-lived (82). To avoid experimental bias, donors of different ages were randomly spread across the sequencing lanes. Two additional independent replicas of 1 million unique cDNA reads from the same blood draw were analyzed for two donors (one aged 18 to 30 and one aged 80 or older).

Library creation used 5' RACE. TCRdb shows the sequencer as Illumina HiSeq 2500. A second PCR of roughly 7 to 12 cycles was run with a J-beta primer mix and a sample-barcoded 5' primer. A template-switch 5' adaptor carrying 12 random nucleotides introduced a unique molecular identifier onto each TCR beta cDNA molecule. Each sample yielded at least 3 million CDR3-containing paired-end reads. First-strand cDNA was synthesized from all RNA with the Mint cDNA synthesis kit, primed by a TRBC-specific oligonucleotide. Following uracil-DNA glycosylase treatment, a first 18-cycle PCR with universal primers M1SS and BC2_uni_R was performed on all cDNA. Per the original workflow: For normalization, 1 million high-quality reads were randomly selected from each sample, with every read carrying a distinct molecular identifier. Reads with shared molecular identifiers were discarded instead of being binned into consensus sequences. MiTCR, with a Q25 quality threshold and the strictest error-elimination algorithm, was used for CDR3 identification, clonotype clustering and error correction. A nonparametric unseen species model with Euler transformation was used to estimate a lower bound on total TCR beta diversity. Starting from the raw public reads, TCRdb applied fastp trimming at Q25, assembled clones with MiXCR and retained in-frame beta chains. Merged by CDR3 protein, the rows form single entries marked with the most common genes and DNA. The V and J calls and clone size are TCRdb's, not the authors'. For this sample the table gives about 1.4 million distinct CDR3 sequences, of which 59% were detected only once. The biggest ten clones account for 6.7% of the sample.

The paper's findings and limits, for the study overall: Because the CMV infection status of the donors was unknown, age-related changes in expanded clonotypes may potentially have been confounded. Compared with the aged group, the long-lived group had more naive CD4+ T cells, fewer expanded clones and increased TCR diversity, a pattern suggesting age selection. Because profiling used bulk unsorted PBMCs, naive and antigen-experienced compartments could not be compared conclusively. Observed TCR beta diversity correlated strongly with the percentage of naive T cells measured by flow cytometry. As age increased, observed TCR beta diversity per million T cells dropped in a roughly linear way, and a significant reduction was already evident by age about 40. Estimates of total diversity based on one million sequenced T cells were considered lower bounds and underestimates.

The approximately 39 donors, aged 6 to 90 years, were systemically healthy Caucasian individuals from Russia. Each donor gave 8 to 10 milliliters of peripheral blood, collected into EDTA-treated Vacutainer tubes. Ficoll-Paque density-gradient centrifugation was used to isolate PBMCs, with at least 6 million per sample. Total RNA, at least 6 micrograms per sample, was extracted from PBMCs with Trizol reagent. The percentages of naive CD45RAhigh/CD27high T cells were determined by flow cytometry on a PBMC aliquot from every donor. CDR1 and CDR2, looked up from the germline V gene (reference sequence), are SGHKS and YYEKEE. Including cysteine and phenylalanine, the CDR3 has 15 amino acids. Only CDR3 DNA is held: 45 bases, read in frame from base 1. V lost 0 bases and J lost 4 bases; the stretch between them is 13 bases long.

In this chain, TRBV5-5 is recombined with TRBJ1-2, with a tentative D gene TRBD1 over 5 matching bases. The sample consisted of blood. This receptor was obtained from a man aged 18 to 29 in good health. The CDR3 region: CASSLVQGFGYGYTF. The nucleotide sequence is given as TGTGCCAGCAGCTTGGTTCAGGGTTTCGGCTATGGCTACACCTTC.